The 21 T cell receptor beta chains presented below share a single source sample, sequenced in a study of CD8+ T cells in alopecia areata (dated by TCRdb to 2016 to 2019). The receptor library was made with the immunoSEQ multiplex PCR assay. RNA was extracted from all samples and reverse transcribed into cDNA, which served as template for TCR sequencing. The table comes from immuneACCESS by way of TCRdb, which keeps in-frame sequences with V and J called. Part of the clones is missing from these tables; in studies checked, under half for an unresolved V gene and the rest for unknown reasons. This sample gives 120,000 or so clones in total; around 50% of them show up just once. In total, the top ten clones hold about 10% of the sample. Source material: NKG2D-low CD8+ T cells sorted from blood. What the cell subset or site label conveys for this sample: sorted CD8+ NKG2D-low blood T cells. These receptors were taken from a human donor with alopecia areata.

The chain has TRBV5-4 and TRBJ2-1; D unclear. From germline, CDR1 is SGHNT and CDR2 YYREEE (reference sequence). The CDR3 sequence is 13 residues long. Trimming cost V 6 bases and J 8 bases, with 15 bases left between them. CDR3 sequence reads: CASTEGKVDEQFF. CDR3 coding DNA: TGTGCCAGCACCGAAGGGAAGGTGGATGAGCAGTTCTTC.

This chain links TRBV29-1 with TRBJ1-5, with D unresolved. The CDR3 has 13 amino acids. Germline CDR1 SQVTM, CDR2 ANQGSEA. Trimming cost V 4 bases and J 5 bases, with 12 bases left between them. CDR3 DNA: TGCAGCGTTGGGGGTTCGGGTGATCAGCCCCAGCATTTT. This codes for CSVGGSGDQPQHF.

The chain has TRBV27 and TRBJ2-7; D gene ambiguous. In germline, CDR1 is MNHEY, CDR2 SMNVEV (reference sequence). The germline V and J ends were trimmed by 6 bases and 1 base, with 16 bases remaining between them. The CDR3 is 15 residues long. This CDR3 reads CASSPLEAESYEQYF. CDR3 in DNA: TGTGCCAGCAGCCCGCTCGAGGCAGAATCCTACGAGCAGTACTTC.

The V gene is TRBV11-2, the J gene TRBJ2-1; D gene uncertain. Germline V gene lookup returns CDR1 SGHAT and CDR2 FQNNGV. The CDR3 extends over 16 amino acids. V lost 3 bases, J lost 4 bases, and 16 bases lay in between. CDR3 residues: CASSLSPSTEYNEQFF. The CDR3 bases are TGTGCCAGCAGCTTGTCCCCTTCCACGGAATACAATGAGCAGTTCTTC. Full variable domain (missing parts from reference TRBV11-2 and TRBJ2-1): EAGVAQSPRYKIIEKRQSVAFWCNPISGHATLYWYQQILGQGPKLLIQFQNNGVVDDSQLPKDRFSAERLKGVDSTLKIQPAKLEDSAVYLCASSLSPSTEYNEQFFGPGTRLTVL.

The chain recombines TRBV29-1 with TRBJ1-2; TRBD1 might be the D (5 bases). The germline V and J ends were trimmed by 6 bases and 6 bases, with 14 bases remaining between them. Germline loops: CDR1 SQVTM, CDR2 ANQGSEA. The CDR3 has 12 residues. Here the CDR3 reads CSVGDGLDGYTF. As DNA, the CDR3 is TGCAGCGTGGGGGACGGCCTCGATGGCTACACCTTC. Using reference TRBV29-1 and TRBJ1-2 for the parts outside the CDR3, the full variable domain is SAVISQKPSRDICQRGTSLTIQCQVDSQVTMMFWYRQQPGQSLTLIATANQGSEATYESGFVIDKFPISRPNLTFSTLTVSNMSPEDSSIYLCSVGDGLDGYTFGSGTRLTVV.

V and J are TRBV28 and TRBJ2-7; D gene ambiguous. V gave up 4 bases and J gave up 5 bases, with 6 bases separating them. Germline CDR1 reads MDHEN; CDR2 reads SYDVKM. The CDR3 contains 11 residues. The CDR3 region has the DNA TGTGCCAGCAGTTCAGGCCACGAGCAGTACTTC. Protein: CASSSGHEQYF.

J is TRBJ2-2 and V is TRBV5-1, with D perhaps TRBD1 or TRBD2 (5 bases each). Per germline, CDR1 SGHRS and CDR2 YFSETQ. V was cut by 4 bases and J by 3 bases, with 10 bases left in between. The CDR3 is made up of 14 amino acids. The CDR3 loop is CASSPGTDTGELFF. The CDR3 coding sequence is TGCGCCAGCAGCCCCGGGACGGACACCGGGGAGCTGTTTTTT.

This clone was detected only once. This CDR3 is also generated by other DNA sequences in the sample. The chain has TRBV29-1 and TRBJ2-7, with D unresolved. The CDR3 length is 12 residues. Germline V gene sequence: CDR1 SQVTM, CDR2 ANQGSEA. Trimming took off 0 bases at V and 2 bases at J, with 5 bases between the two ends. The CDR3 protein is CSVEDRPYEQYF. CDR3 nucleotide sequence: TGCAGCGTTGAAGACCGACCCTACGAGCAGTACTTC.

The J gene is TRBJ1-4, the V gene TRBV28, with TRBD1 matching 10 bases. From germline, CDR1 is MDHEN and CDR2 SYDVKM. V dropped 7 bases and J dropped 4; count of bases not matched to a gene: 12. The CDR3 extends over 17 amino acids. The CDR3 loop is CASTPAPWDRGNEKLFF. The CDR3, as DNA: TGTGCCAGCACTCCCGCCCCCTGGGACAGGGGTAATGAAAAACTGTTTTTT.

The chain employs TRBV27 and TRBJ2-5; the match to TRBD1 covers 7 bases. The CDR3 has 11 amino acids. With V trimmed by 5 bases and J by 10 bases, 4 bases remained unmatched. Germline values: CDR1 MNHEY, CDR2 SMNVEV (reference sequence). The CDR3 bases are TGTGCCAGCAGTCCCGGGACAGTCCAGTACTTC. Amino acid sequence: CASSPGTVQYF.

The chain recombines TRBV6-5 with TRBJ1-4; D is uncertain. Germline CDR1 and CDR2: MNHEY and SVGAGI. Trimming left V 4 bases short and J 0 bases short, with 3 bases between. There are 13 residues in the CDR3. DNA of the CDR3: TGTGCCAGCAGTTTTGCAACTAATGAAAAACTGTTTTTT. Translation gives CASSFATNEKLFF.

The chain couples TRBV9 to TRBJ2-3; D ambiguous. Germline loops: CDR1 SGDLS, CDR2 YYNGEE. The CDR3 loop spans 13 amino acids. Trimming took off 4 bases at V and 0 bases at J, with 6 bases between the two ends. The CDR3 loop is CASSITSTDTQYF. Here the CDR3 DNA reads TGTGCCAGCAGCATTACTAGCACAGATACGCAGTATTTT.

The V call is TRBV27, the J call TRBJ2-4, with 7 nucleotides matching TRBD1. CDR1 MNHEY and CDR2 SMNVEV come from the germline V gene (reference sequence). This CDR3 region has 13 residues. V lost 8 bases to trimming and J lost 5 bases; unmatched junction nucleotides: 6. This chain's CDR3 is CASSGTVENIQYF. In nucleotides, the CDR3 is TGTGCCAGCTCCGGGACAGTCGAAAACATTCAGTACTTC.

The CDR3 DNA reads TGCGCCAGCAGCCAAGGGACAGGGGAGGGTTACGAGCAGTACTTC. The encoded protein is CASSQGTGEGYEQYF. The V call is TRBV5-1, the J call TRBJ2-7; 10 bases fit TRBD1. V dropped 4 bases and J dropped 4; count of bases not matched to a gene: 8. Germline CDR1 and CDR2: SGHRS and YFSETQ. The CDR3 spans 15 residues. The variable domain in full, completed from reference TRBV5-1 and TRBJ2-7, reads KAGVTQTPRYLIKTRGQQVTLSCSPISGHRSVSWYQQTPGQGLQFLFEYFSETQRNKGNFPGRFSGRQFSNSRSEMNVSTLELGDSALYLCASSQGTGEGYEQYFGPGTRLTVT.

The chain has TRBV5-6 and TRBJ2-3; 7 bases align to TRBD2. The CDR3 covers 14 residues. V trimming: 3 bases; J trimming: 5 bases; junction bases outside the gene matches: 6. Germline CDR1 is SGHDT and CDR2 is YYEEEE. The CDR3 reads CASSWTRRLDTQYF. Here the CDR3 DNA reads TGTGCCAGCAGCTGGACTAGGAGACTAGATACGCAGTATTTT.

The V gene is TRBV5-6, the J gene TRBJ2-1; D unclear. V shed 1 base and J shed 4 bases, with 6 bases lying between them. This CDR3 comprises 13 residues. Germline V lookup: CDR1 SGHDT, CDR2 YYEEEE. The CDR3 coding sequence is TGTGCCAGCAGCTTGATGGGGTACAATGAGCAGTTCTTC. This translates into CASSLMGYNEQFF.

This clone showed up just a few times. The chain links TRBV14 to TRBJ2-5, with D uncertain. The CDR3 loop spans 13 amino acids. V lost 2 bases to trimming and J lost 0 bases, with 4 bases between them. Germline-derived CDR1 and CDR2 are SGHDN and FVKESK. The chain's CDR3 is CASSQRYQETQYF. The CDR3 nucleotides are TGTGCCAGCAGCCAACGGTACCAAGAGACCCAGTACTTC.

This rearrangement joins TRBV27 to TRBJ1-5; D is perhaps TRBD1 (6 bases). V lost 2 bases, J lost 7 bases, and 9 bases lay in between. This CDR3 has 13 residues. Per germline, CDR1 MNHEY and CDR2 SMNVEV (reference sequence). The DNA for the CDR3 is TGTGCCAGCAGTTTACGGGGGGCGCAGCCCCAGCATTTT. Translating gives CASSLRGAQPQHF.

The genes are TRBV7-2 and TRBJ2-7, with D possibly being TRBD1 (6 bases). Germline CDR1 and CDR2: SGHTA and FQGNSA. The CDR3 is made up of 15 amino acids. The ends were cut back, 4 bases at V and 0 bases at J, with 13 bases in the middle. DNA for the CDR3: TGTGCCAGCAGCTCGTCTAGGGGGAGCTCCTACGAGCAGTACTTC. Protein sequence: CASSSSRGSSYEQYF.

The rearrangement uses TRBV29-1 and TRBJ2-1; TRBD2 is a possible D gene (7 bases). V was pared by 7 bases and J by 4 bases, with 17 bases between. This CDR3 has 14 amino acids. From germline, CDR1 is SQVTM and CDR2 ANQGSEA. The CDR3 sequence: CSARGAGAYNEQFF. The CDR3 bases are TGCAGCGCCCGAGGGGCGGGGGCGTACAATGAGCAGTTCTTC.

V gene TRBV29-1 combines with J gene TRBJ2-3, with D perhaps TRBD2 (6 bases). Trimming shortened V by 7 bases and J by 6 bases, and 20 bases separated the two germline ends. The CDR3 extends over 14 amino acids. Looked up from germline, CDR1 is SQVTM and CDR2 is ANQGSEA. CDR3 sequence: CSASRGYSVDTQYF. The DNA for the CDR3 is TGCAGCGCCTCTCGGGGGTATAGCGTGGATACGCAGTATTTT.